This TCR beta chain was identified in a study of T cell responses to AZD1222 COVID-19 vaccine (dated by TCRdb to about 2021). Notes on the research overall: AZD1222 recipients given second doses at about 4 weeks or at about 12 weeks were pooled, since spike-specific TCR depth and breadth were not found to differ between the two schedules. TCR sequencing covered some 250 trial participants: 207 given two doses of AZD1222 and 26 given two doses of MenACWY control vaccine. Trial participants were enrolled by age into subgroups of 18-55, 56-69 and 70-plus years, and roughly 150, 30 and 60 TCR-sequenced participants, respectively, were included in these subgroups.

Overall study outcomes, separate from this receptor: Because no day 14 peak-response samples were available, the repertoires could be characterized only after the peak T cell response. Reportedly, almost half of the unique spike-specific TCRs recognized epitopes lying outside the regions that are mutated in the B.1.351 and B.1.1.7 variants. After two AZD1222 doses, both the breadth and the depth of spike-specific TCRs were significantly higher than at day 0 and than in MenACWY recipients. In the small 56-69-year group, the increase in depth fell short of significance, most likely because of low power. The whole spike protein was spanned by vaccine-associated CD4 TCRs, and dominant responses were seen in regions 160-218 and 743-854. Conclusions about previously exposed vaccinees are limited, since just 6 or 7 AZD1222 recipients were seropositive for SARS-CoV-2 at baseline. Most participants were white British and females outnumbered males, and the authors suggested that clonal diversity may have been underestimated.

The CDR3 regions of human TCRbeta chains were analyzed by immunosequencing. As for the original processing: TCRs in the repertoires were compared against a reference library of SARS-CoV-2-specific TCRs that had been generated with the MIRA antigen-specificity platform. Breadth was defined as the fraction of unique TCRs that were SARS-CoV-2-associated. Depth was defined as the fraction of total T cells that were SARS-CoV-2-associated. Each spike-specific TCR was assigned to its reactive spike region and to a CD4 or CD8 class using the MIRA data. Log10-transformed breadth and depth values were compared by one-way ANOVA with Sidak's multiple comparisons tests. Here the immuneACCESS table is served through TCRdb, limited to in-frame sequences with V and J called. Missing clones are a known gap in these copies; in checked studies unresolved V genes cover under half, and the rest lacks a known reason. The V and J calls and clone size come from that table; D and trimming were worked out from the DNA. This sample has under 200,000 clones in its table, and roughly nine tenths of those were observed once. The top ten clones comprise approximately 2% of the sample.

The label giving this sample's time point can be read as: baseline before first vaccination. Vaccinee samples came from UK trials COV001 and COV002, including a single-blind randomized controlled phase 2/3 trial of AZD1222 (ChAdOx1 nCoV-19) in healthy adults. Trial participant PBMC samples were collected at day 0 and day 28 after the second dose for TCRbeta chain sequencing. A few counts support this clone. Its antigen is currently not known. The sample holds no much larger clone one base away, and base qualities are not on file. From its cysteine to its phenylalanine, the CDR3 spans 17 amino acids. Only the CDR3 portion is preserved as DNA: 51 bases, with reading frame beginning at the first base. The germline V end is reduced by 5 bases and the J end by 7 bases; junction bases left unmatched: 15. The germline V gene (reference sequence) supplies CDR1 LNHDA and CDR2 SQIVND.

The sequenced sample was peripheral blood, obtained on day 0 of AZD1222 vaccination. The chain uses TRBV19 and TRBJ1-5; the central 9 bases match TRBD1. The clonotype comes from an adult in good health. The CDR3 protein is CASSSGPGQGELQPQHF. At the DNA level, the sequence is TGTGCCAGTAGTTCCGGACCGGGACAGGGAGAACTACAGCCCCAGCATTTT.